These T cell receptor beta chains were read from a single sample in a study of response to subunit inactivated influenza vaccine. TCRdb analysed the RT-PCR reads with MiXCR anew, one entry per CDR3 protein. This sample has around 470,000 distinct CDR3 sequences, with more than 7% found just once. The sequencing here drew on PBMCs from blood, taken less than 25 months after vaccination. The receptors shown here come from a man aged 50 to 69 who received an inactivated influenza vaccine. Both conserved end residues are trimmed from each CDR3. The order of the fields is V gene, CDR3 protein.

V gene: TRBV5-6
CDR3 protein: ASSLKRDAYNEQF

V gene: TRBV7-2
CDR3 protein: ASSLSRGQNTQY

V gene: TRBV10-3
CDR3 protein: AISDLSGLAGGDEQF

V gene: TRBV5-3
CDR3 protein: ARSPGLVRGEKLF

V gene: TRBV20-1
CDR3 protein: SAFLTGGIGEQY

V gene: TRBV5-1
CDR3 protein: ASSSDRDNYEQY

V gene: TRBV14
CDR3 protein: ASSHGTANSPLH

V gene: TRBV12-3/TRBV12-4
CDR3 protein: ASSFGVATYNEQF

V gene: TRBV24-1
CDR3 protein: ATSATISGGELF

V gene: TRBV29-1
CDR3 protein: SVDFREKQF

V gene: TRBV20-1
CDR3 protein: SARGQARGSRYEQY

V gene: TRBV27
CDR3 protein: ASSSIGQGRNEQF

V gene: TRBV24-1
CDR3 protein: ATSDRTFADTQY

V gene: TRBV3-1
CDR3 protein: ASSQDASGRVNEQF

V gene: TRBV4-3
CDR3 protein: ASSQVAANTGELF

V gene: TRBV19
CDR3 protein: ASSTDPGHSNQPQH

V gene: TRBV4-2
CDR3 protein: ASSHRTGYQETQY

V gene: TRBV12-3/TRBV12-4
CDR3 protein: ASSETGATYGYT

V gene: TRBV7-2
CDR3 protein: ASSARRGETQY

V gene: TRBV9
CDR3 protein: ASSVATGNYGYT

V gene: TRBV5-1
CDR3 protein: ASSSEGAPDTQY

V gene: TRBV5-1
CDR3 protein: ASSLGALAGQETQY

V gene: TRBV14
CDR3 protein: ASSPRTGSSYEQY

V gene: TRBV2
CDR3 protein: ASRATSGSAKNIQY

V gene: TRBV20-1
CDR3 protein: SARDFRLGSYEQY

V gene: TRBV11-2
CDR3 protein: ASSPGTQPRHGELF

V gene: TRBV5-1
CDR3 protein: ASSPRGYHEQF

V gene: TRBV20-1
CDR3 protein: SASGLAGGWSTDTQY

V gene: TRBV3-1
CDR3 protein: ASSLGLATETQY

V gene: TRBV5-5
CDR3 protein: ASSLEGRGNYGYT

V gene: TRBV7-6
CDR3 protein: ASSFTGTGTYEQY

V gene: TRBV5-1
CDR3 protein: ASSFMTGGADTEAF

V gene: TRBV7-2
CDR3 protein: ASSPRDRGSRQY

V gene: TRBV20-1
CDR3 protein: SASDRNYGYT

V gene: TRBV19
CDR3 protein: AIKKGFGSYCEQY

V gene: TRBV4-3
CDR3 protein: ASSQDWSSGNTIY

V gene: TRBV9
CDR3 protein: ASSVGTFITEAF

V gene: TRBV5-3
CDR3 protein: ASSFLGGDSAKNIQY

V gene: TRBV15
CDR3 protein: ATSSGTGEYNEQF

V gene: TRBV9
CDR3 protein: ASSVVPPDTQY